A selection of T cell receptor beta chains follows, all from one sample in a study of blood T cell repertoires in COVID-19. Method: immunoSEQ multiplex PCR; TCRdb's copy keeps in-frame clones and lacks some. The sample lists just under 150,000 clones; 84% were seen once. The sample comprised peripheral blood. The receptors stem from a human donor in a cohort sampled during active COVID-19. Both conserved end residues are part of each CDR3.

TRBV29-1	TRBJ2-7	CSVRQWAYEQYF
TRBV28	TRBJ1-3	CASSSTHRVGNTIYF
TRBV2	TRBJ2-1	CASSASARGGEQFF
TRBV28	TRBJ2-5	CASSLLYRERETQYF
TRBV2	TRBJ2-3	CASSDRGGRVSDTQYF
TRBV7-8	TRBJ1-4	CASSSRTQGGEKLFF
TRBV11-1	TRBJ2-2	CASSLEGVRTGELFF
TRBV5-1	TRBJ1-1	CASSLRGQGGTEAFF
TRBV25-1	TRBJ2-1	CASTRGALYNEQFF
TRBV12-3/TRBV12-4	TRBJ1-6	CASSRSGNSPLHF
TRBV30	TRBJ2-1	CAWTREGPNEQFF
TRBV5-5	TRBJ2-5	CASSLTGEETQYF
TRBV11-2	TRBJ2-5	CASSLGTSGGAKTQYF
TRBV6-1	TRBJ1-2	CASSEDRMTGYTF
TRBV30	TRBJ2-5	CAWSVSGQIQETQYF
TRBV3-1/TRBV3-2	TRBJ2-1	CASSKWDFLTGNEQFF
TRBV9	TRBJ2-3	CASGGGTQYF